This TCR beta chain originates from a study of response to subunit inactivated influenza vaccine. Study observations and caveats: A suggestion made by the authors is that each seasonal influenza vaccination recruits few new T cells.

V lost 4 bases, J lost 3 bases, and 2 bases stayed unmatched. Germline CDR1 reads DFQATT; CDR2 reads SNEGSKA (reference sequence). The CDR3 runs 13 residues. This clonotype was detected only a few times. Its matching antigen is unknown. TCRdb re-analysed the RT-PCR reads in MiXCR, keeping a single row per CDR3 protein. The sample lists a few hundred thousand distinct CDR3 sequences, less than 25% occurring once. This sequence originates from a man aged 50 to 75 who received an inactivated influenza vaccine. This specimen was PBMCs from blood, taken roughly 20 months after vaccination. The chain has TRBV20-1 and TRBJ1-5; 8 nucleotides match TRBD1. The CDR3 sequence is CSATGGVNQPQHF. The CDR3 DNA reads TGCAGTGCTACAGGGGGCGTCAATCAGCCCCAGCATTTT.